This entry concerns a single TCR beta chain. The antigen is undetermined. Vbeta (60) and Jbeta (13) primers were used in the PCR. Authors' methods: An analysis that came later counted 77 million or so unique TCR beta chains, some 11 million shared. Using immunoSEQ multiplex PCR, the repertoire was profiled, and TCRdb retains in-frame clones only, with some absent. V and J calls plus clone size are reproduced from that table; the DNA served to infer D and trimming. The profile shows 130,000 or so clones, over 60% of them singletons. Germline CDR1 reads SGHAT; CDR2 reads FQNNGV. Deletions cut 5 bases from V and 2 bases from J, with 20 bases between. CDR3 size: 17 residues. The source of the sample is a study of cytomegalovirus exposure and HLA in healthy donors. Study results and caveats: Prediction of most subjects' HLA-A and HLA-B alleles by TCR beta sequences was reportedly accurate.

The chain uses TRBV11-2 and TRBJ2-3; a weak D match, TRBD2 (5 bases). The source is a male donor in good health and CMV-seropositive. The sequencing input was PBMCs. CDR3 sequence: CASSPRVGGLNTDTQYF. The DNA of the CDR3 is TGTGCCAGCAGCCCAAGGGTCGGAGGTCTGAACACAGATACGCAGTATTTT.